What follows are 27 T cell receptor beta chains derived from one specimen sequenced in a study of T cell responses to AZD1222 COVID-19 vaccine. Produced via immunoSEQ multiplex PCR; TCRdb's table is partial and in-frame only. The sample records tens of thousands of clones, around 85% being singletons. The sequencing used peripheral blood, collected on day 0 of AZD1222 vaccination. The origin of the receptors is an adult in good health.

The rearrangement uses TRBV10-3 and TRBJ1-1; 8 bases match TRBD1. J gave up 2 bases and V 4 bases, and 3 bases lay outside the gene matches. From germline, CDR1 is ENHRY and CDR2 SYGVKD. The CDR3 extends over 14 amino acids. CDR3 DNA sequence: TGTGCCATCAGTGTCGGGACAGGCAACACTGAAGCTTTCTTT. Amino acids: CAISVGTGNTEAFF.

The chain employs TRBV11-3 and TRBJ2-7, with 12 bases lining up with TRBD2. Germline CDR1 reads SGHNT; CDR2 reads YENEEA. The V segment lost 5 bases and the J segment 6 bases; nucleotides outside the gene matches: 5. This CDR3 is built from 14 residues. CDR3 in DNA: TGTGCCAGCAGCCCCTCGACTAGCGGGAGCGAGCAGTACTTC. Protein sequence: CASSPSTSGSEQYF.

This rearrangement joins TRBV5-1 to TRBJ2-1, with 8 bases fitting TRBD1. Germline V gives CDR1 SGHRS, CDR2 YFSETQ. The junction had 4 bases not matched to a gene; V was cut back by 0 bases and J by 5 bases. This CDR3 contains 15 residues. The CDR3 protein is CASSLEGTGNNEQFF. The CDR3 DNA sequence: TGCGCCAGCAGCTTGGAAGGGACAGGTAACAATGAGCAGTTCTTC.

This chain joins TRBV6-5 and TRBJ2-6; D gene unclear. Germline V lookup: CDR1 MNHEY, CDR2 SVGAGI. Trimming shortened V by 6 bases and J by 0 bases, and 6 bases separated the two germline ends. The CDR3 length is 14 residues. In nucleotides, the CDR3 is TGTGCCAGCAGGCAGCCCTCTGGGGCCAACGTCCTGACTTTC. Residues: CASRQPSGANVLTF.

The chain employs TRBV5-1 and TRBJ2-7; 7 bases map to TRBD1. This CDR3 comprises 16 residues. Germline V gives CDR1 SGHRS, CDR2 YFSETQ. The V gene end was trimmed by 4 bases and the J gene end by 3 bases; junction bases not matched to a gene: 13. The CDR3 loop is CASSKTGWGLNYEQYF. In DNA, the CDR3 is TGCGCCAGCAGCAAGACAGGGTGGGGGTTAAACTACGAGCAGTACTTC.

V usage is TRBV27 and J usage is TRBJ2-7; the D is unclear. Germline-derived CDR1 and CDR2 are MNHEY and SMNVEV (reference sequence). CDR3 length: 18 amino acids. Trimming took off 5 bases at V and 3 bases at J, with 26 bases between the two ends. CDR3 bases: TGTGCCAGCAGTCCGATATTCAGCCGGGCCAAGGCTAACTACGAGCAGTACTTC. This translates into CASSPIFSRAKANYEQYF.

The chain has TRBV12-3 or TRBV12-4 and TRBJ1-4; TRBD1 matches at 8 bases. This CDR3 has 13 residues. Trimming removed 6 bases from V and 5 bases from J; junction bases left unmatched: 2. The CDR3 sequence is CASSRTGNEKLFF. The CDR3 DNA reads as TGTGCCAGCAGCAGGACAGGGAATGAAAAACTGTTTTTT.

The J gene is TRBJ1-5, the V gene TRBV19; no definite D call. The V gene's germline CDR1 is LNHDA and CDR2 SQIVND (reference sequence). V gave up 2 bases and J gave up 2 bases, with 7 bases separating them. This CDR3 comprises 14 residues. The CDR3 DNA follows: TGTGCCAGTAGTATACATTCTCGCAATCAGCCCCAGCATTTT. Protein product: CASSIHSRNQPQHF.

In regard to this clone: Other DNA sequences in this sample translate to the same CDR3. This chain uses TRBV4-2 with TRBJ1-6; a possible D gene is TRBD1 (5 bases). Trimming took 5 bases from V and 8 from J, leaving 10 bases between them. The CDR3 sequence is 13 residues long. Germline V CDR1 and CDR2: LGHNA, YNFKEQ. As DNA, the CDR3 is TGTGCCAGCAGCAGCGGGGGGGATTCACCCCTCCACTTT. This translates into CASSSGGDSPLHF.

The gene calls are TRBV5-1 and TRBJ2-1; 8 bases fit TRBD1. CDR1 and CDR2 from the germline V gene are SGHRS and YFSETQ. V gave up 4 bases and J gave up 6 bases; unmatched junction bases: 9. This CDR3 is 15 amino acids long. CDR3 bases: TGCGCCAGCAGCCCGGACAGGGACCCTTCCAATGAGCAGTTCTTC. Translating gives CASSPDRDPSNEQFF.

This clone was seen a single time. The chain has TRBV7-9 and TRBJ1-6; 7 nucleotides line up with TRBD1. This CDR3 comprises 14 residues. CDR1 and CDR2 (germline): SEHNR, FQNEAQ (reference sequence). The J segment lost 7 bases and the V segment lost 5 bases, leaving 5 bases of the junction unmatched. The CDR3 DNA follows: TGTGCCAGCAGCATACAGGGGCGCAATTCACCCCTCCACTTT. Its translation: CASSIQGRNSPLHF.

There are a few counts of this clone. This CDR3 reads CASSFGRGYEQYF. The CDR3 region has the DNA TGTGCCAGCAGCTTCGGCAGGGGGTACGAGCAGTACTTC. The chain is built from TRBV5-6 and TRBJ2-7, with 7 nucleotides matching TRBD1. Per germline, CDR1 SGHDT and CDR2 YYEEEE. The CDR3 length is 13 residues. Trimming removed 2 bases from V and 4 bases from J; junction bases left unmatched: 3.

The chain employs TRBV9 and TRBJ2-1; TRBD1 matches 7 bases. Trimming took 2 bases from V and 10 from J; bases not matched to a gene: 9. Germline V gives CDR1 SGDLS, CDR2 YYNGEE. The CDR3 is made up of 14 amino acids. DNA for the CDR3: TGTGCCAGCAGCGTCGGGACAGTACAGACAGAGCAGTTCTTC. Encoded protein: CASSVGTVQTEQFF.

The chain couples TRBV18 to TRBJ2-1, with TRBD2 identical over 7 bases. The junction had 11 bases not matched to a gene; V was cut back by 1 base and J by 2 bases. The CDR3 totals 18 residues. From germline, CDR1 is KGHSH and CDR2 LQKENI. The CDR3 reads CASSPLRANGRTYNEQFF. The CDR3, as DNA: TGTGCCAGCTCACCACTTAGGGCGAACGGGAGGACCTACAATGAGCAGTTCTTC.

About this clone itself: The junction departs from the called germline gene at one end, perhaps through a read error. The CDR3 loop is CATSQELNTEAFF. The CDR3 bases are TGTGCCACCAGTCAGGAGCTGAACACTGAAGCTTTCTTT. The genes are TRBV6-4 and TRBJ1-1; D gene uncertain. Germline V lookup: CDR1 MRHNA, CDR2 SNTAGT. CDR3 size: 13 residues.

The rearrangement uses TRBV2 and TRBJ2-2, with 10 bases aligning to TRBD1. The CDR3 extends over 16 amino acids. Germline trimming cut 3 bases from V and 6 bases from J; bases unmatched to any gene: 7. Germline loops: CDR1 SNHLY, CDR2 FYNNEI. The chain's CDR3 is CASSDRDRGFAGELFF. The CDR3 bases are TGTGCCAGCAGTGATCGGGACAGGGGTTTTGCCGGGGAGCTGTTTTTT.

CDR3 nucleotide sequence: TGTGCCAGCAGCTCGTATACTAGCGGGATCGGAGAGCAGTACTTC. This translates into CASSSYTSGIGEQYF. The V gene is TRBV11-3, the J gene TRBJ2-7; 10 positions match TRBD2. The CDR3 contains 15 residues. V trimming: 4 bases; J trimming: 7 bases; junction bases outside the gene matches: 10. Germline V lookup: CDR1 SGHNT, CDR2 YENEEA.

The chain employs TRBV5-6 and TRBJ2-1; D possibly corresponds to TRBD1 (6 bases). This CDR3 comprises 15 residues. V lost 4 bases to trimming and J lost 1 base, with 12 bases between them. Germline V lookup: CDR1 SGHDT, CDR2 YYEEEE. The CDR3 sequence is CASSGRDTSYNEQFF. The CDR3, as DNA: TGTGCCAGCAGCGGCCGGGACACTTCCTACAATGAGCAGTTCTTC.

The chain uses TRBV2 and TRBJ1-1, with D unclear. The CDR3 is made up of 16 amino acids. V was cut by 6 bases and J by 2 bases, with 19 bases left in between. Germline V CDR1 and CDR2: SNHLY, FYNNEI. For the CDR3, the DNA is TGTGCCAGCAGCCTCGAAGGAGGCGGCAGCAACACTGAAGCTTTCTTT. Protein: CASSLEGGGSNTEAFF.

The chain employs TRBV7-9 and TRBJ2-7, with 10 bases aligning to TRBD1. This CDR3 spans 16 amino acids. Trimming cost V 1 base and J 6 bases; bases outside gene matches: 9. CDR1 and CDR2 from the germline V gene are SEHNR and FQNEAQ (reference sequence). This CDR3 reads CASSLDLRQGAAEQYF. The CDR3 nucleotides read TGTGCCAGCAGCTTAGATCTTAGACAGGGGGCAGCCGAGCAGTACTTC.

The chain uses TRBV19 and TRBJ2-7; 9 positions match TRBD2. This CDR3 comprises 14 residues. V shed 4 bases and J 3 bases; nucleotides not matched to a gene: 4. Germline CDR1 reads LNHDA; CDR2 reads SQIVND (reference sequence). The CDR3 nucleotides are TGTGCCAGTAGTACCCTAGCGGGGAGCTACGAGCAGTACTTC. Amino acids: CASSTLAGSYEQYF.

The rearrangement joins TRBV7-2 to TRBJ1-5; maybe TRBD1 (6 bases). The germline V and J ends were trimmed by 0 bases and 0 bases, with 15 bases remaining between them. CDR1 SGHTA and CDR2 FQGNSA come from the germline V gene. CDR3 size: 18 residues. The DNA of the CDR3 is TGTGCCAGCAGCTTAGCGCCGGACAGTACTTATAGCAATCAGCCCCAGCATTTT. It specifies CASSLAPDSTYSNQPQHF.

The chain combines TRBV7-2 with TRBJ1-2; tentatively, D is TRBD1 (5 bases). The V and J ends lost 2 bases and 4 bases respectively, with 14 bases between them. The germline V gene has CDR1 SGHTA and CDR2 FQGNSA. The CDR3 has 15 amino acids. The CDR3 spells CASSLQGRPSYGYTF. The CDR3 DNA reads TGTGCCAGCAGCTTACAGGGTAGGCCGAGCTATGGCTACACCTTC. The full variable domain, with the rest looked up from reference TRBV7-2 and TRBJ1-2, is GAGVSQSPSNKVTEKGKDVELRCDPISGHTALYWYRQSLGQGLEFLIYFQGNSAPDKSGLPSDRFSAERTGGSVSTLTIQRTQQEDSAVYLCASSLQGRPSYGYTFGSGTRLTVV.

The CDR3: CASSLASGGELFF. The CDR3 nucleotides are TGCGCCAGCAGCTTGGCCTCTGGCGGGGAGCTGTTTTTT. This chain links TRBV5-1 with TRBJ2-2; the D is unclear. Trimming pared 0 bases from V and 7 bases from J, leaving 7 bases between. The germline gives CDR1 SGHRS, CDR2 YFSETQ. The CDR3 loop spans 13 amino acids.

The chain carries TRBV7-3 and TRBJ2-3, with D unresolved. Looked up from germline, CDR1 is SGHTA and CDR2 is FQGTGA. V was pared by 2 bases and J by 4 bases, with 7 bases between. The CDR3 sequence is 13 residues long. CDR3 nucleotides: TGTGCCAGCAGCTTATTCCGTGCAGATACGCAGTATTTT. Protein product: CASSLFRADTQYF.

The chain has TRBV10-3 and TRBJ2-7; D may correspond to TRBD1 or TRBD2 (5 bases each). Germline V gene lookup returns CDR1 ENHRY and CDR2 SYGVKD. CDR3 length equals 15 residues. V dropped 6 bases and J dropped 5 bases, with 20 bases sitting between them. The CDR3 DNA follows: TGTGCCATCAGAACACTTGGAACAGGAGGCGACGAGCAGTACTTC. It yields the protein CAIRTLGTGGDEQYF.

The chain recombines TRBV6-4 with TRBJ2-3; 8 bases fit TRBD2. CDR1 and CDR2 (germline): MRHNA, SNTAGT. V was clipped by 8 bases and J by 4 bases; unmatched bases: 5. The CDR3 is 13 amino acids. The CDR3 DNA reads TGTGCCAGCGGGCGGGAGGCCCCAGATACGCAGTATTTT. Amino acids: CASGREAPDTQYF.